This T cell receptor (beta chain) was identified in a study of T cell responses to AZD1222 COVID-19 vaccine. Sequencing was performed with immunoSEQ multiplex PCR; in TCRdb, only in-frame clones are kept and a portion is missing. The sample yields tens of thousands of clones, approximately 90% seen once. Notes on this clone: Its matching antigen is unknown.

Study findings and constraints: Along spike, vaccine-associated CD4 TCRs were found throughout, with dominance at 160-218 and 743-854. Two AZD1222 doses significantly raised spike-specific TCR breadth and depth over controls.

V lost 1 base and J lost 5, with 21 bases in between. Germline CDR1 SGHRS, CDR2 YFSETQ. This CDR3 is built from 17 residues. The origin of this receptor is an adult who received the AZD1222 COVID-19 vaccine. The specimen was peripheral blood, collected 28 days after the second AZD1222 dose. V usage is TRBV5-1 and J usage is TRBJ1-1; TRBD1 might be the D (5 bases). The CDR3 reads CASSLSARVQSPTEAFF. The CDR3 bases are TGCGCCAGCAGCTTGTCGGCCAGGGTCCAGTCTCCGACTGAAGCTTTCTTT. Supplemented by reference TRBV5-1 and TRBJ1-1, the full variable domain reads KAGVTQTPRYLIKTRGQQVTLSCSPISGHRSVSWYQQTPGQGLQFLFEYFSETQRNKGNFPGRFSGRQFSNSRSEMNVSTLELGDSALYLCASSLSARVQSPTEAFFGQGTRLTVV.